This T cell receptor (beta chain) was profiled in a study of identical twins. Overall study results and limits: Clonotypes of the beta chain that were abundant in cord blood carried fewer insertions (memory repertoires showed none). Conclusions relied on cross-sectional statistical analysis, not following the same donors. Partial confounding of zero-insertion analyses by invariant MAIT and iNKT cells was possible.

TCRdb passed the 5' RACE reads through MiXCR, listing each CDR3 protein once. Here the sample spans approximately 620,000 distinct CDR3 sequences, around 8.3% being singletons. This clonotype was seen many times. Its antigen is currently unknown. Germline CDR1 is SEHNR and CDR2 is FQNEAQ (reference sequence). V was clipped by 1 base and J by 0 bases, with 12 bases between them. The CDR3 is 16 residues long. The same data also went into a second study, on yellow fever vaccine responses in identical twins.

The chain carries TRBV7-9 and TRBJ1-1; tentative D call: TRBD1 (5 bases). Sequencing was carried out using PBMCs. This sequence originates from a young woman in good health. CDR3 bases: TGTGCCAGCAGCTTAGGGCAGGGTGGCATGAACACTGAAGCTTTCTTT. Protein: CASSLGQGGMNTEAFF.